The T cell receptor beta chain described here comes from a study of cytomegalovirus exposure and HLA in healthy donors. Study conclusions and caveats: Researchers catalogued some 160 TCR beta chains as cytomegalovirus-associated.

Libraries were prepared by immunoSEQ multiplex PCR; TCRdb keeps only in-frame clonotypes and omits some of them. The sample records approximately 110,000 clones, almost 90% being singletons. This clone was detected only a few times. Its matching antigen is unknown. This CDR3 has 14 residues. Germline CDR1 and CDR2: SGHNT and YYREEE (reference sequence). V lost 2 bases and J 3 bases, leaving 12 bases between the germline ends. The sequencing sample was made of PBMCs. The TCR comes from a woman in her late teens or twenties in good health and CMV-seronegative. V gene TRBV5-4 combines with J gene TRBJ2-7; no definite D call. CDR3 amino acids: CASSFPEARYEQYF. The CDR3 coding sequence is TGTGCCAGCAGCTTCCCAGAGGCCCGCTACGAGCAGTACTTC.